The present entry profiles one T cell receptor (beta chain) with its context. This sample was included in a study of T cell changes during pregnancy in multiple sclerosis. Profiling relied on immunoSEQ multiplex PCR, and the TCRdb table lists in-frame clones only, not all of them. The data show about 40,000 clones, 91% seen once. This clonotype was sampled from a female donor with multiple sclerosis, enrolled in a pregnancy study. The starting material was CD8+ T cells from peripheral blood mononuclear cells, obtained before pregnancy.

The CDR3 region is CASNFGTPQETQYF. The CDR3 region has the DNA TGTGCCAGCAATTTTGGCACACCCCAAGAGACCCAGTACTTC. The rearrangement uses TRBV5-8 and TRBJ2-5; D remains unclear. Germline V CDR1 and CDR2: SGHTS, YDEGEE. CDR3 length equals 14 residues. Trimming took 6 bases from V and 1 from J, leaving 13 bases between them.